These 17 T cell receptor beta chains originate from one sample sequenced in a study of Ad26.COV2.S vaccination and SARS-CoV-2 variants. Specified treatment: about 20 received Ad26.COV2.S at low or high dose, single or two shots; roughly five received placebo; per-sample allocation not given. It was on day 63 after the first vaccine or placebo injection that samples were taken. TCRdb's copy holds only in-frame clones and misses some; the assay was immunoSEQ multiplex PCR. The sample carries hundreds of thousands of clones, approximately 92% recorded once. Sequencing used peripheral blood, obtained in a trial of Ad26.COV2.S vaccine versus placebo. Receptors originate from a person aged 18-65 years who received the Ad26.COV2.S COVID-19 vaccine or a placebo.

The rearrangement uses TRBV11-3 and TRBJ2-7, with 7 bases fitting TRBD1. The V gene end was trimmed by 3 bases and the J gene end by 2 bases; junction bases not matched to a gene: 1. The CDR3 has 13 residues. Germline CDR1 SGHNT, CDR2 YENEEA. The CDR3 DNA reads TGTGCCAGCAGCTTGGGACAGACCTACGAGCAGTACGTC. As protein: CASSLGQTYEQYV.

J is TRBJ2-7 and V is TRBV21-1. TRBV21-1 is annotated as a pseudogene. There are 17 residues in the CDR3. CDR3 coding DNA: TGTGCCAGCAGCAAAGCGGTCCGGGCTAATCTAGTCTACGAGCAGTACGTC. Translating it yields CASSKAVRANLVYEQYV.

The CDR3: CASSFHGEQYF. For the CDR3, the DNA is TGTGCCAGCAGCTTCCACGGTGAGCAGTACTTC. The chain is built from TRBV7-2 and TRBJ2-7; D uncertain. The V gene's germline CDR1 is SGHTA and CDR2 FQGNSA. The CDR3 extends over 11 amino acids. V lost 3 bases and J 7 bases, leaving 7 bases between the germline ends. The complete variable domain, with remaining parts taken from reference TRBV7-2 and TRBJ2-7, reads GAGVSQSPSNKVTEKGKDVELRCDPISGHTALYWYRQSLGQGLEFLIYFQGNSAPDKSGLPSDRFSAERTGGSVSTLTIQRTQQEDSAVYLCASSFHGEQYFGPGTRLTVT.

CDR3 DNA sequence: TGCGCCAGCAGCCATCCAGCTGCCGGGACAGGGACCAATGAGCAGTTCTTC. Amino acid sequence: CASSHPAAGTGTNEQFF. The chain uses TRBV4-1 and TRBJ2-1, with 9 bases that match TRBD1. Germline V gene sequence: CDR1 MGHRA, CDR2 YSYEKL. The length of the CDR3 is 17 residues. V shed 3 bases, J shed 6 bases, and the junction held 12 bases outside the gene matches.

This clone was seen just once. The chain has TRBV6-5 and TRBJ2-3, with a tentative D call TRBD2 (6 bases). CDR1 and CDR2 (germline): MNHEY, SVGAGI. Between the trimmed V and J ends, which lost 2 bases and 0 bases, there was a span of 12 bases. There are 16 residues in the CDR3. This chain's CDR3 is CASSYSGSGSTDTQYF. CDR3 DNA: TGTGCCAGCAGTTACAGTGGGAGCGGGAGCACAGATACGCAGTATTTT.

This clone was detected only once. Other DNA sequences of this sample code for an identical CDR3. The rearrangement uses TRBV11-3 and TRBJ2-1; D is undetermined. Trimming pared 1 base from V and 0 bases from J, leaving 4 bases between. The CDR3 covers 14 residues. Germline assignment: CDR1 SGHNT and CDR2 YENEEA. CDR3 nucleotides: TGTGCCAGCAGCTTAGTCGGCTCCTACAATGAGCAGTTCTTC. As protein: CASSLVGSYNEQFF.

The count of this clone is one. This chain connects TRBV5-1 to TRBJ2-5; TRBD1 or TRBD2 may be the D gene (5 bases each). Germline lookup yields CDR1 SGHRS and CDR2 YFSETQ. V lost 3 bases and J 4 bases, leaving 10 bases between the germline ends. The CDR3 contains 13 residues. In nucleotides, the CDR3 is TGCGCCAGCAGCTGGGACCTGGGAGAGACCCAGTACTTC. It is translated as CASSWDLGETQYF.

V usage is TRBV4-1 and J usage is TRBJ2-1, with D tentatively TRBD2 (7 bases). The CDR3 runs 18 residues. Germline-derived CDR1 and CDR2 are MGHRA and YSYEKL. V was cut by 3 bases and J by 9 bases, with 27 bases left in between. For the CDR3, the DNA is TGCGCCAGCAGCCAGCCCATCCCAAGGGGGGGCTTGCTTCGTGAGCAGTTCTTC. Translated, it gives CASSQPIPRGGLLREQFF.

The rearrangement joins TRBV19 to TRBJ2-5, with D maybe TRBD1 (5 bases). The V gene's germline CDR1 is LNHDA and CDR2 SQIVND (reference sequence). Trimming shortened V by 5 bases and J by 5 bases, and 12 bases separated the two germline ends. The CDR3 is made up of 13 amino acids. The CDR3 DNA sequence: TGTGCCAGTAGTGTGGGGCAGTGGGAGACCCAGTACTTC. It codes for CASSVGQWETQYF.

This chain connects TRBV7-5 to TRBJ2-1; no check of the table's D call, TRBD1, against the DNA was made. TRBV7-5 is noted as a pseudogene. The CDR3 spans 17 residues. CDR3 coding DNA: TGTGTCAGAAGCTCCAACTCCGGGACAGGGTCCCCCAATGAGCAGTTCTTC. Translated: CVRSSNSGTGSPNEQFF.

CDR3 in DNA: TGTGCCAGCAGCTTAGTGCATCTGGGGACCACAGATACGCAGTATTTT. Protein sequence: CASSLVHLGTTDTQYF. V and J are TRBV7-8 and TRBJ2-3; D tentatively reads TRBD1 or TRBD2 (5 bases each). V lost 1 base and J lost 2, with 13 bases in between. Per germline, CDR1 SGHVS and CDR2 FQNEAQ. CDR3 length equals 16 residues.

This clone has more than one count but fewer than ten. The CDR3 loop reads CASSLQAPPGPLHF. CDR3 sequence (DNA): TGTGCCAGCAGCCTACAGGCCCCACCGGGGCCCCTCCACTTT. The chain combines TRBV7-2 with TRBJ1-6, with D tentatively TRBD1 (5 bases). CDR1 is SGHTA and CDR2 is FQGNSA in the germline V gene. Trimming took off 5 bases at V and 13 bases at J, with 18 bases between the two ends. This CDR3 is 14 amino acids long.

The CDR3: CASSLATVDGAIQYF. In DNA, the CDR3 is TGCGCCAGCAGCTTGGCCACGGTCGACGGGGCCATTCAGTACTTC. V is TRBV5-1 and J is TRBJ2-4, with D possibly called TRBD1 or TRBD2 (5 bases each). V was cut by 0 bases and J by 9 bases, with 16 bases left in between. Germline V gives CDR1 SGHRS, CDR2 YFSETQ. The CDR3 length is 15 residues.

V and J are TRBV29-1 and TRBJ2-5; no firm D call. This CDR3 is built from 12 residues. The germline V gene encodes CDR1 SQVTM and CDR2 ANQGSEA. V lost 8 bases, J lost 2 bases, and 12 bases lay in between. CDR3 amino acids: CSLIGLQETQYF. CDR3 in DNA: TGCAGCCTAATAGGGCTTCAAGAGACCCAGTACTTC.

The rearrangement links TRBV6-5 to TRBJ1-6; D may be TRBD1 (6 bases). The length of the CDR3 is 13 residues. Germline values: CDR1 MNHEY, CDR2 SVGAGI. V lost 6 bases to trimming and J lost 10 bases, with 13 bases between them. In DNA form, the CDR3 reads TGTGCCAGCAGCCGAGGGGGGCAGTCACCCCTCCACTTT. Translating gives CASSRGGQSPLHF.

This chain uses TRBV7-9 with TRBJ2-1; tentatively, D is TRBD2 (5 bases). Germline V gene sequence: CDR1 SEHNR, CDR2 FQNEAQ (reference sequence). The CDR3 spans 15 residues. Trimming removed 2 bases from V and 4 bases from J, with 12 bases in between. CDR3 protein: CASSLSQREYNEQFF. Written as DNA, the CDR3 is TGTGCCAGCAGCTTATCCCAGAGGGAGTACAATGAGCAGTTCTTC.

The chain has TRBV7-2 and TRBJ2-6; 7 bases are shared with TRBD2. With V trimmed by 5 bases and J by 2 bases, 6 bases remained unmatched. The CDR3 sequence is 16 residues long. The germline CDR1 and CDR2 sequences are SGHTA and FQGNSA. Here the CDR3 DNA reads TGTGCCAGCAGCCCGGTGGGGGGGGCTGGGGCCAACGTCCTGACTTTC. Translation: CASSPVGGAGANVLTF.